This entry concerns a single T cell receptor (beta chain). The CDR3 is made up of 14 amino acids. Germline V gene lookup returns CDR1 LNHDA and CDR2 SQIVND (reference sequence). V lost 4 bases and J lost 1, with 11 bases in between. The data belong to a study of blood T cell repertoires in COVID-19. Whole-study context: Acute and convalescent COVID-19 specimens originated in the United States, Italy and Spain. T cells, B-cell-depleted T cells, or PBMCs provided the cDNA or gDNA that served as material.

As originally analysed: The authors estimated nucleated cell counts from reference gene primer amplification. Sequencing used immunoSEQ multiplex PCR; TCRdb keeps in-frame clones, though not all of them. That table gives V, J and clone size, and the DNA gave D and trimming. Of about 270,000 clones listed, 85% are singletons. This clonotype was obtained from a human donor in a cohort sampled during active COVID-19. The gene calls are TRBV19 and TRBJ2-7; a weak D match, TRBD1 (5 bases). Material: peripheral blood. In nucleotides, the CDR3 is TGTGCCAGTAGTAACCTCCAGGGTTCCTACGAGCAGTACTTC. Amino acids: CASSNLQGSYEQYF. The variable domain in full, completed from reference TRBV19 and TRBJ2-7, reads DGGITQSPKYLFRKEGQNVTLSCEQNLNHDAMYWYRQDPGQGLRLIYYSQIVNDFQKGDIAEGYSVSREKKESFPLTVTSAQKNPTAFYLCASSNLQGSYEQYFGPGTRLTVT.